The sequence of this TCR beta chain was determined in a study of T cells in Graves' hyperthyroidism and ophthalmopathy. In the case of this clonotype: Its antigen is undetermined.

Graves' hyperthyroidism without ophthalmopathy progression within 18 months was termed stable. Uncontrolled infection, other autoimmune disease, pregnancy or lactation barred patients from enrollment. RNA transcripts were the template for amplifying TCR beta CDR3 regions. The study used the HTBI primer set for a first-round RT-PCR of the TCR CDR3. TCRdb recomputed calls from the multiplex PCR reads with MiXCR, one row per CDR3 protein. The table includes some 500,000 distinct CDR3 sequences, around 14% detected once. V was cut by 6 bases and J by 7 bases, with 12 bases left in between. The CDR3 is made up of 13 amino acids. Germline values: CDR1 ENHRY, CDR2 SYGVKD. Study observations and caveats: A 13 V-J model separated ophthalmopathy from stable hyperthyroidism. Also found in blood were most expanded thyroid clonotypes above 0.001.

The specimen was blood. The TCR comes from a young woman with Graves' hyperthyroidism. The chain joins TRBV10-3 to TRBJ2-2; no definite D call. Written as DNA, the CDR3 is TGTGCCATCAGCGCGAGGACGGGCGGGGAGCTGTTTTTT. This translates into CAISARTGGELFF.